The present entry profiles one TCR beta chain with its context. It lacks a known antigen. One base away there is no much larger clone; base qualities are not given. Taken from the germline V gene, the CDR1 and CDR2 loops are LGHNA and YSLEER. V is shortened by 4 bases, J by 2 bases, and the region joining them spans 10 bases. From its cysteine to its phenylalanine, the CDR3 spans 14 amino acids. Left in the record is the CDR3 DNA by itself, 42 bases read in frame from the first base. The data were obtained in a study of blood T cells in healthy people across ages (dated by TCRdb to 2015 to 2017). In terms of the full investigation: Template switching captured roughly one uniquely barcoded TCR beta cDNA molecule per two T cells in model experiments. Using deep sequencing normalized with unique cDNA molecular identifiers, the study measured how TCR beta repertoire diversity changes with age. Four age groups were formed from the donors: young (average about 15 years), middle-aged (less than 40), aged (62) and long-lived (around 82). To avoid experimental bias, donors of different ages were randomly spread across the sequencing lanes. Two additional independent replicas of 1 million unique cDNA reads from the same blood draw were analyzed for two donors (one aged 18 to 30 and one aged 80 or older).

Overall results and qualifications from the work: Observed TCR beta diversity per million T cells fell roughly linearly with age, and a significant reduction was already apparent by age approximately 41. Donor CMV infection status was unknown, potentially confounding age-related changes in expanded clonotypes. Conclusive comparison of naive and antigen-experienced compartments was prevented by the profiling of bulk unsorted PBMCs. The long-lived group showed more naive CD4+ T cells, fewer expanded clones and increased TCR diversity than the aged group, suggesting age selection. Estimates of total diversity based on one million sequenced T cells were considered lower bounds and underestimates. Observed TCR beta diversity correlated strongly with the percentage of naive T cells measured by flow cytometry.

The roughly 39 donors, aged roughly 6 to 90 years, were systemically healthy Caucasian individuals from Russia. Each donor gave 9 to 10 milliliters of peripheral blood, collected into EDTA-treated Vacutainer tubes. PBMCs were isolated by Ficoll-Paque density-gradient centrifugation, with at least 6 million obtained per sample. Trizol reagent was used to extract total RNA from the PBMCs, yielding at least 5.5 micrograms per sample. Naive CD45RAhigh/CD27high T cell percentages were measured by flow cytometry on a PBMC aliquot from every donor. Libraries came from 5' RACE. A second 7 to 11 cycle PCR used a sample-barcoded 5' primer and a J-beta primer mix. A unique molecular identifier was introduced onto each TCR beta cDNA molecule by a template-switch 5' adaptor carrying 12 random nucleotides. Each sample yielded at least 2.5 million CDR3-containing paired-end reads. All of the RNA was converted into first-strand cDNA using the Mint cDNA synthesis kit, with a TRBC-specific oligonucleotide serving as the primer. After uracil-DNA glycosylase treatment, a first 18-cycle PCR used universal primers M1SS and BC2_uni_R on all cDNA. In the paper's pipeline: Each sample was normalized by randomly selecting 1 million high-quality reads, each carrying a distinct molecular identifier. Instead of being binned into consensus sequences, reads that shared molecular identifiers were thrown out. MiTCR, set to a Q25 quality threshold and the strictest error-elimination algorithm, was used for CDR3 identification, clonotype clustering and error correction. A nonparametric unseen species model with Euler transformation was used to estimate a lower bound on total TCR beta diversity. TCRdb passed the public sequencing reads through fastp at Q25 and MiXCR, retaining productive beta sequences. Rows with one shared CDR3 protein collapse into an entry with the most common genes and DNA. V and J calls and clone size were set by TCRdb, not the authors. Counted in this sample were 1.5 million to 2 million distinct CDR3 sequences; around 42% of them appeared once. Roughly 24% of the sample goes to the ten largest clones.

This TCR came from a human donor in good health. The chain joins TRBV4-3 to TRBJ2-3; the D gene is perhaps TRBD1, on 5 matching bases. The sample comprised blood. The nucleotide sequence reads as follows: TGCGCCAGCAGCCTGGACACCCTCACAGATACGCAGTATTTT. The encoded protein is CASSLDTLTDTQYF.